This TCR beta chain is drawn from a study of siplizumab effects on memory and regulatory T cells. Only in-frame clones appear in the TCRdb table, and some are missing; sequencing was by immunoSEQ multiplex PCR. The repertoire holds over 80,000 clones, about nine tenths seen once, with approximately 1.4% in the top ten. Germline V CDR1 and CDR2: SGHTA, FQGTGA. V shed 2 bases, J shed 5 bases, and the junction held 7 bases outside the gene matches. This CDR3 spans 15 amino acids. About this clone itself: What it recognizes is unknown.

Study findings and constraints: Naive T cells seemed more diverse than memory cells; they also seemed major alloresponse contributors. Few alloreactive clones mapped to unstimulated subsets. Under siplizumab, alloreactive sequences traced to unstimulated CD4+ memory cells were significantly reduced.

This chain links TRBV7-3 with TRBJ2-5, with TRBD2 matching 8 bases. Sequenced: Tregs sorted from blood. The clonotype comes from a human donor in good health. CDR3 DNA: TGTGCCAGCAGCTTAGGAAGCGGGGGAAGCGAGACCCAGTACTTC. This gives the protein CASSLGSGGSETQYF.